The T cell receptor beta chain described here comes from a study of cytomegalovirus exposure and HLA in healthy donors. General study findings and limits: A few CMV-associated chains were confirmed in vitro to be specific for CMV antigens. Some V segments could not be told apart, so they were left out, TRBV6-2 and TRBV6-3 among them. In a later analysis, HLA-associated TCR beta chains were more clonally expanded than equally common others.

The CDR3 is 14 amino acids. Germline lookup yields CDR1 MNHEY and CDR2 SMNVEV (reference sequence). Trimming removed 6 bases at V and 4 bases at J, with 13 bases between. Notes on this clone: Antigen unknown. This CDR3 is also generated by other DNA sequences in the sample.

Researchers ran the PCR with 60 Vbeta and 13 Jbeta primers. Clones were sequenced by immunoSEQ multiplex PCR, and TCRdb holds only the in-frame ones, with some missing. The repertoire holds around 180,000 clones, 87% seen once, with approximately 0.23% in the top ten. The chain links TRBV27 to TRBJ2-4, with D unclear. The clonotype comes from a girl less than two years old in good health and CMV-seronegative. Source material: PBMCs. The CDR3 sequence: CASSLIYGKNIQYF. In DNA, the CDR3 is TGTGCCAGCAGCTTAATTTACGGTAAAAACATTCAGTACTTC.